A single TCR beta chain is shown here with its context. This sample stems from a study of shared clonotypes between healthy human individuals. TCRdb's copy holds only in-frame clones and misses some; the assay was immunoSEQ multiplex PCR. Among a few million clones listed, approximately 92% were seen once. The CDR3 sequence is 13 residues long. CDR1 LNHDA and CDR2 SQIVND come from the germline V gene (reference sequence). The V segment lost 9 bases and the J segment 6 bases; nucleotides outside the gene matches: 8. The source material was naive CD4+ T cells sorted from blood. Specified subset: CD45RA+ positively selected. The chain joins TRBV19 to TRBJ2-1; 7 bases fit TRBD1. This sequence originates from a man between 18 and 29 years old in good health. The chain's CDR3 is CASSQGVGNEQFF. The CDR3 DNA sequence: TGTGCCAGCTCTCAGGGGGTGGGCAATGAGCAGTTCTTC.